This T cell receptor beta chain came from a study of beta chain features in type 1 diabetes. This clone has just a few counts. A sort by CD45RO/CCR7/CD25/CD127/CD95/CD27 yielded CD4+ naive, central memory, regulatory and stem cell-like memory cells. Populations obtained by sorting all exceeded 95% purity. The CDR3 is 15 amino acids. The V gene lost 1 base and the J gene lost 12 bases, with 21 bases spanning the gap. Germline V gene sequence: CDR1 SGHTA, CDR2 FQGNSA. The entirety of the isolated RNA underwent reverse transcription, so expressed TCRB transcripts were sequenced. Clones were sequenced by immunoSEQ multiplex PCR, and TCRdb holds only the in-frame ones, with some missing. The table records approximately 140,000 clones, about 9.1% of them present only once.

Source material: central memory CD4+ T cells from blood. The chain links TRBV7-2 to TRBJ1-2, with a tentative D call TRBD1 (6 bases). The TCR was taken from a woman in her 40s in good health. The CDR3 coding sequence is TGTGCCAGCAGCTTAGATCAGGGGAGCCTTTATGCGGACACCTTC. Protein product: CASSLDQGSLYADTF.